The 20 T cell receptor beta chains below come from one sample, sequenced in a study of blood T cells in healthy people across ages. The second PCR ran roughly 7 to 12 cycles with a sample-barcoded 5' primer and J-beta primers. Each CDR3 protein gets one entry after TCRdb re-called the 5' RACE reads with MiXCR. Of about 1,600,000 distinct CDR3 sequences in the sample, 40% to 50% are singletons; the top ten hold 7.9%. Specimen: blood. The receptors were gathered from a woman under 30 in good health.

There are a few counts of this clonotype. The J gene is TRBJ1-2, the V gene TRBV10-1, with D unclear. CDR3 length: 16 amino acids. The ends were cut back, 0 bases at V and 5 bases at J, with 16 bases in the middle. The germline V gene encodes CDR1 WNHNN and CDR2 SYGVQD (reference sequence). CDR3: CASSESTAPARYGYTF. The CDR3 nucleotides read TGCGCCAGCAGTGAGTCCACAGCTCCCGCTCGATATGGCTACACCTTC.

CDR3 nucleotides: TGTGCCAGCAAGACCGGGGCTTCGTGTAATGAGCAGTTCTTC. The encoded protein is CASKTGASCNEQFF. The V call is TRBV6-2 or TRBV6-3, the J call TRBJ2-1; tentatively, D is TRBD1 or TRBD2 (5 bases each). The CDR3 has 14 residues. Germline V gene sequence: CDR1 MNHEY, CDR2 SVGEGT. V was pared by 7 bases and J by 7 bases, with 17 bases between.

This clonotype turned up a few times. The chain is built from TRBV7-9 and TRBJ2-7, with 7 bases aligning to TRBD1. The CDR3 sequence is 16 residues long. Germline V gives CDR1 SEHNR, CDR2 FQNEAQ (reference sequence). Trimming cost V 3 bases and J 3 bases; bases outside gene matches: 11. The CDR3 protein is CASSFPTGDLGYEQYF. DNA of the CDR3: TGTGCCAGCAGCTTCCCTACAGGGGACCTTGGCTACGAGCAGTACTTC.

V gene TRBV20-1 combines with J gene TRBJ2-1, with 9 bases aligning to TRBD2. Germline CDR1 and CDR2: DFQATT and SNEGSKA (reference sequence). This CDR3 has 18 amino acids. J lost 5 bases, V lost 3 bases, and 17 bases had no gene match. In DNA, the CDR3 is TGCAGTGCTAGCGGTTCCCGCGGGGGGGCCGACGGCCACAATGAGCAGTTCTTC. Translation gives CSASGSRGGADGHNEQFF.

V usage is TRBV4-2 and J usage is TRBJ2-2; D is unresolved. V was cut by 6 bases and J by 4 bases, with 15 bases left in between. This CDR3 comprises 15 residues. In germline, CDR1 is LGHNA, CDR2 YNFKEQ. CDR3 in amino acids: CASSLEEGLTGELFF. The CDR3 bases are TGTGCCAGCAGTCTCGAGGAAGGCCTCACCGGGGAGCTGTTTTTT.

The genes are TRBV4-1 and TRBJ2-5; 13 nucleotides line up with TRBD2. The CDR3 runs 17 residues. From germline, CDR1 is MGHRA and CDR2 YSYEKL. V was clipped by 4 bases and J by 5 bases; unmatched bases: 10. CDR3 protein: CASSPRTSGSSGETQYF. The CDR3 region has the DNA TGCGCCAGCAGCCCCCGGACTAGCGGGAGTTCAGGGGAGACCCAGTACTTC.

This clonotype was counted only a few times. This chain connects TRBV3-1 to TRBJ2-3, with a weak D call TRBD1 (6 bases). Trimming removed 2 bases at V and 2 bases at J, with 11 bases between. CDR1 is LGHDT and CDR2 is YNNKEL in the germline V gene (reference sequence). This CDR3 is 15 amino acids long. The DNA for the CDR3 is TGTGCCAGCAGCCAACGGACAGAGCTCACAGATACGCAGTATTTT. Translation gives CASSQRTELTDTQYF.

The gene calls are TRBV7-6 and TRBJ2-5; 9 nucleotides line up with TRBD2. Trimming removed 5 bases from V and 4 bases from J; junction bases left unmatched: 5. CDR3 size: 14 residues. Germline-derived CDR1 and CDR2 are SGHVS and FNYEAQ. The CDR3 sequence: CASSPAGGPETQYF. CDR3 nucleotides: TGTGCCAGCAGCCCCGCGGGGGGGCCAGAGACCCAGTACTTC. The whole variable domain, filled in from reference TRBV7-6 and TRBJ2-5, reads GAGVSQSPRYKVTKRGQDVALRCDPISGHVSLYWYRQALGQGPEFLTYFNYEAQQDKSGLPNDRFSAERPEGSISTLTIQRTEQRDSAMYRCASSPAGGPETQYFGPGTRLLVL.

A few counts support this clonotype. The gene calls are TRBV12-3 or TRBV12-4 and TRBJ2-1; 12 positions match TRBD2. This CDR3 has 15 residues. J lost 3 bases, V lost 7 bases, and 4 bases had no gene match. The CDR3 sequence: CASIRLAGDYNEQFF. DNA for the CDR3: TGTGCCAGCATCCGACTAGCGGGGGACTACAATGAGCAGTTCTTC.

V and J are TRBV4-2 and TRBJ1-1; D call uncertain. CDR1 is LGHNA and CDR2 is YNFKEQ in the germline V gene. The V end was cut by 0 bases, the J end by 8 bases, with 19 bases between. This CDR3 comprises 16 residues. This chain's CDR3 is CASSQETGSTSREAFF. The CDR3 region has the DNA TGTGCCAGCAGCCAAGAGACCGGAAGTACATCCCGGGAAGCTTTCTTT.

This clonotype turned up a few times. The chain employs TRBV7-3 and TRBJ2-2; 7 positions agree with TRBD1. The V and J ends lost 0 bases and 5 bases, in that order; junction bases with no gene match: 3. The CDR3 covers 15 residues. CDR1 and CDR2 from the germline V gene are SGHTA and FQGTGA. CDR3 nucleotide sequence: TGTGCCAGCAGCTTAACTGCACAGGGGACCGGGGAGCTGTTTTTT. It encodes CASSLTAQGTGELFF. Full variable domain (missing parts from reference TRBV7-3 and TRBJ2-2): GAGVSQTPSNKVTEKGKYVELRCDPISGHTALYWYRQSLGQGPEFLIYFQGTGAADDSGLPNDRFFAVRPEGSVSTLKIQRTERGDSAVYLCASSLTAQGTGELFFGEGSRLTVL.

This clonotype turned up a few times. The gene calls are TRBV6-5 and TRBJ1-4; D is ambiguous. V lost 4 bases and J lost 0, with 9 bases in between. CDR1 is MNHEY, CDR2 SVGAGI, per germline. The CDR3 contains 15 residues. This CDR3 reads CASSFTEATNEKLFF. The CDR3 DNA reads as TGTGCCAGCAGTTTTACAGAGGCAACTAATGAAAAACTGTTTTTT.

The V gene is TRBV7-9, the J gene TRBJ1-2; D not resolved. CDR3 length: 13 amino acids. Germline-derived CDR1 and CDR2 are SEHNR and FQNEAQ (reference sequence). V was shortened by 10 bases and J by 3 bases, with 15 bases between the two germline ends. In DNA form, the CDR3 reads TGTGCCACCCCGTTTGCGGGTGACTATGGCTACACCTTC. This codes for CATPFAGDYGYTF.

The chain carries TRBV6-5 and TRBJ2-3; 9 bases are shared with TRBD1. This CDR3 spans 15 amino acids. Germline V lookup: CDR1 MNHEY, CDR2 SVGAGI. V was clipped by 11 bases and J by 4 bases; unmatched bases: 13. CDR3 bases: TGTGCCGGCACCTACGGGACAGGGCGATCAGATACGCAGTATTTT. Amino acid sequence: CAGTYGTGRSDTQYF.

The sample holds many counts of this clonotype. The chain employs TRBV12-3 or TRBV12-4 and TRBJ1-3; D is ambiguous. Trimming took off 4 bases at V and 7 bases at J, with 14 bases between the two ends. This CDR3 is 14 amino acids long. The CDR3 spells CASSSVKGANTIYF. CDR3 DNA sequence: TGTGCCAGCAGTTCGGTCAAGGGAGCGAACACCATATATTTT.

This clonotype was observed many times. V gene TRBV29-1 combines with J gene TRBJ2-3; D ambiguous. This CDR3 is built from 12 residues. In germline, CDR1 is SQVTM, CDR2 ANQGSEA. V lost 0 bases, J lost 6 bases, and 7 bases lay in between. The CDR3, as DNA: TGCAGCGTTGAAGATTCAGCGGATACGCAGTATTTT. This sequence encodes CSVEDSADTQYF.

This clonotype was counted only a few times. The chain combines TRBV3-1 with TRBJ2-7, with D possibly being TRBD2 (5 bases). This CDR3 spans 13 amino acids. Trimming took 4 bases from V and 6 from J, leaving 13 bases between them. Germline lookup yields CDR1 LGHDT and CDR2 YNNKEL (reference sequence). As DNA, the CDR3 is TGTGCCAGCAGCCCTAGCCTTCGGGGCGAGCAGTACTTC. Amino acids: CASSPSLRGEQYF.

This rearrangement joins TRBV2 to TRBJ2-1, with 9 positions matching TRBD2. V trimming: 1 base; J trimming: 8 bases; junction bases outside the gene matches: 6. This CDR3 comprises 15 residues. Germline assignment: CDR1 SNHLY and CDR2 FYNNEI. CDR3 sequence: CASSEEAGGPHEQFF. CDR3 bases: TGTGCCAGCAGTGAAGAGGCGGGAGGGCCTCATGAGCAGTTCTTC.

The J gene is TRBJ2-4, the V gene TRBV6-5; no definite D call. Germline lookup yields CDR1 MNHEY and CDR2 SVGAGI. The ends were cut back, 6 bases at V and 3 bases at J, with 15 bases in the middle. This CDR3 is 15 amino acids long. CDR3 region: CASSPDGIGKNIQYF. CDR3 nucleotide sequence: TGTGCCAGCAGCCCCGACGGAATCGGCAAAAACATTCAGTACTTC.

This clonotype was seen only a few times. The chain combines TRBV7-2 with TRBJ2-5; 8 nucleotides agree with TRBD1. Germline loops: CDR1 SGHTA, CDR2 FQGNSA. Trimming at V came to 7 bases and at J to 4 bases, leaving 8 bases not matched to a gene. The CDR3 runs to 14 residues. The CDR3 DNA reads as TGTGCCAGCAAGACAGGGGTCGTCGCAGAGACCCAGTACTTC. Translation gives CASKTGVVAETQYF.